The next 9 T cell receptor beta chains were all read from a single sample in a study of blood T cells in healthy people across ages. A J-beta primer mix and a sample-barcoded 5' primer were used in a second PCR of about 7 to 11 cycles. TCRdb itself ran the 5' RACE reads through MiXCR, one entry per CDR3 protein. This sample has roughly 800,000 distinct CDR3 sequences; about 53% occur once, and the top ten carry roughly 37%. Sequencing was performed on blood. Receptors were obtained from a man older than 75 in good health.

The V call is TRBV7-2, the J call TRBJ2-1, with D hard to call. CDR1 SGHTA and CDR2 FQGNSA come from the germline V gene. V shed 1 base and J shed 7 bases, with 14 bases lying between them. The length of the CDR3 is 15 residues. Here the CDR3 reads CASSLVRATGNEQFF. The DNA for the CDR3 is TGTGCCAGCAGCTTAGTAAGGGCAACCGGGAATGAGCAGTTCTTC.

The chain has TRBV5-1 and TRBJ1-2; D is unclear. Trimming took off 0 bases at V and 0 bases at J, with 9 bases between the two ends. Germline loops: CDR1 SGHRS, CDR2 YFSETQ. The CDR3 is made up of 15 amino acids. The CDR3 is CASSLGADANYGYTF. CDR3 in DNA: TGCGCCAGCAGCTTGGGGGCAGACGCTAACTATGGCTACACCTTC.

V usage is TRBV7-9 and J usage is TRBJ2-5; D is perhaps TRBD2 (5 bases). This CDR3 comprises 12 residues. Trimming removed 5 bases at V and 3 bases at J, with 7 bases between. Germline V gives CDR1 SEHNR, CDR2 FQNEAQ (reference sequence). The CDR3 reads CASSAGEETQYF. CDR3 DNA sequence: TGTGCCAGCAGCGCCGGGGAAGAGACCCAGTACTTC.

The chain has TRBV5-1 and TRBJ2-1; possibly TRBD1 for D (6 bases). The CDR3 loop spans 13 amino acids. V lost 0 bases, J lost 8 bases, and 9 bases lay in between. CDR1 and CDR2 from the germline V gene are SGHRS and YFSETQ. CDR3 bases: TGCGCCAGCAGCTTGGCCGAGGGGGATGAGCAGTTCTTC. Translated, it gives CASSLAEGDEQFF.

This clonotype was found once. The chain's CDR3 is CASSAWGYNEQFF. DNA for the CDR3: TGTGCCAGCAGCGCCTGGGGGTACAATGAGCAGTTCTTC. This chain joins TRBV13 and TRBJ2-1; D is perhaps TRBD1 or TRBD2 (5 bases each). Trimming removed 5 bases from V and 4 bases from J, with 9 bases in between. Germline V CDR1 and CDR2: PRHDT, FYEKMQ (reference sequence). CDR3 length: 13 amino acids.

The chain recombines TRBV9 with TRBJ2-7; possible D gene TRBD1, 6 bases. Trimming removed 4 bases from V and 2 bases from J, with 13 bases in between. The CDR3 is made up of 14 amino acids. Germline loops: CDR1 SGDLS, CDR2 YYNGEE. The CDR3 is CASSLGQIPYEQYF. For the CDR3, the DNA is TGTGCCAGCAGCCTCGGACAGATACCCTACGAGCAGTACTTC.

This clonotype came up a few times. V gene TRBV5-1 combines with J gene TRBJ2-1, with D perhaps matching TRBD1 (6 bases). CDR1 and CDR2 from the germline V gene are SGHRS and YFSETQ. CDR3 length: 16 residues. V lost 0 bases and J 4 bases, leaving 14 bases between the germline ends. The CDR3 nucleotides read TGCGCCAGCAGCTTGGGTGGGACAACTCGATACAATGAGCAGTTCTTC. Translation gives CASSLGGTTRYNEQFF. The complete variable domain, with remaining parts taken from reference TRBV5-1 and TRBJ2-1, reads KAGVTQTPRYLIKTRGQQVTLSCSPISGHRSVSWYQQTPGQGLQFLFEYFSETQRNKGNFPGRFSGRQFSNSRSEMNVSTLELGDSALYLCASSLGGTTRYNEQFFGPGTRLTVL.

V gene TRBV5-1 combines with J gene TRBJ2-1; 10 bases agree with TRBD2. There are 14 residues in the CDR3. V was clipped by 4 bases and J by 7 bases; unmatched bases: 5. Germline CDR1 and CDR2: SGHRS and YFSETQ. CDR3 amino acids: CASSVQAGGNEQFF. As DNA, the CDR3 is TGCGCCAGCAGCGTGCAAGCGGGGGGGAATGAGCAGTTCTTC.

The DNA of the CDR3 is TGTGCCAGCAGCTTAGTAGGGGAGGGGATCTCCTACAATGAGCAGTTCTTC. Its protein is CASSLVGEGISYNEQFF. The chain recombines TRBV11-2 with TRBJ2-1; 7 nucleotides agree with TRBD2. The CDR3 runs 17 residues. V shed 1 base and J 0 bases; nucleotides not matched to a gene: 6. Germline V lookup: CDR1 SGHAT, CDR2 FQNNGV.